Presented here are 29 T cell receptor beta chains from one specimen sequenced in a study of CD8+ T cells in alopecia areata. RNA, once extracted, was reverse transcribed into cDNA for use as the sequencing template. Profiling relied on immunoSEQ multiplex PCR, and the TCRdb table lists in-frame clones only, not all of them. The table lists some 95,000 clones, 35% to 50% of them singletons. The sequenced material came from CD4+ T cells sorted from blood. The receptors were gathered from a human donor with alopecia areata.

This clone was seen only once. The V call is TRBV2, the J call TRBJ2-7, with D perhaps matching TRBD1 (5 bases). V lost 6 bases and J lost 6, with 9 bases in between. The germline V gene has CDR1 SNHLY and CDR2 FYNNEI. The CDR3 has 11 residues. The CDR3 loop reads CASRVTGEQYF. Here the CDR3 DNA reads TGTGCCAGCAGAGTCACAGGCGAGCAGTACTTC.

The chain carries TRBV6-5 and TRBJ2-1; tentatively, D is TRBD2 (6 bases). Germline V gives CDR1 MNHEY, CDR2 SVGAGI. The germline V and J ends were trimmed by 6 bases and 8 bases, with 8 bases remaining between them. This CDR3 comprises 11 residues. CDR3 nucleotide sequence: TGTGCCAGCAGCCGGAGGGATGAGCAGTTCTTC. Protein: CASSRRDEQFF.

V and J are TRBV30 and TRBJ1-4; D possibly corresponds to TRBD1 (6 bases). The CDR3 contains 15 residues. V lost 0 bases to trimming and J lost 6 bases, with 14 bases between them. CDR1 is GTSNPN and CDR2 is SVGIG in the germline V gene (reference sequence). CDR3 DNA: TGTGCCTGGAGTGTAAAGGGGGTCTTCGATGAAAAACTGTTTTTT. Protein sequence: CAWSVKGVFDEKLFF.

This chain links TRBV28 with TRBJ2-3, with TRBD2 matching over 7 bases. This CDR3 has 14 amino acids. The germline V gene encodes CDR1 MDHEN and CDR2 SYDVKM. V was pared by 10 bases and J by 1 base, with 8 bases of the junction left unmatched. CDR3 amino acids: CATGAGLGTDTQYF. In DNA, the CDR3 is TGTGCCACCGGAGCGGGATTGGGCACAGATACGCAGTATTTT.

CDR3 DNA sequence: TGTGCCAGCAGCAAAACCGCGACAGGGGGGCGCGAGCAGTACTTC. It specifies CASSKTATGGREQYF. This chain links TRBV6-5 with TRBJ2-7; 9 nucleotides line up with TRBD1. V dropped 6 bases and J dropped 6; count of bases not matched to a gene: 12. Germline V gives CDR1 MNHEY, CDR2 SVGAGI. This CDR3 spans 15 amino acids.

The rearrangement uses TRBV5-1 and TRBJ2-5; 7 nucleotides agree with TRBD2. V shed 7 bases, J shed 7 bases, and the junction held 10 bases outside the gene matches. CDR3 length: 13 amino acids. Per the germline V gene, CDR1 is SGHRS and CDR2 is YFSETQ. CDR3 loop: CASVSGVLGTQYF. The CDR3 nucleotides read TGCGCCAGCGTAAGCGGGGTCTTGGGGACCCAGTACTTC.

The V and J genes are TRBV6-5 and TRBJ2-3, with TRBD2 matching over 12 bases. The CDR3 sequence is 15 residues long. The junction had 5 bases not matched to a gene; V was cut back by 7 bases and J by 3 bases. Germline loops: CDR1 MNHEY, CDR2 SVGAGI. This chain's CDR3 is CASIPTSGSTDTQYF. The CDR3 DNA is TGTGCCAGCATTCCGACTAGCGGGAGTACAGATACGCAGTATTTT.

V gene TRBV4-2 combines with J gene TRBJ1-1, with 11 nucleotides matching TRBD1. J gave up 4 bases and V 0 bases, and 1 base lay outside the gene matches. This CDR3 spans 15 amino acids. Germline CDR1 and CDR2: LGHNA and YNFKEQ. CDR3 loop: CASSQEGTGGTEAFF. For the CDR3, the DNA is TGTGCCAGCAGCCAAGAGGGGACAGGGGGCACTGAAGCTTTCTTT.

CDR3 residues: CAWSVLGTGGQETQYF. Written as DNA, the CDR3 is TGTGCCTGGAGTGTACTAGGAACGGGGGGGCAAGAGACCCAGTACTTC. The chain has TRBV30 and TRBJ2-5, with 8 bases identical to TRBD2. Germline-derived CDR1 and CDR2 are GTSNPN and SVGIG (reference sequence). V shed 0 bases, J shed 2 bases, and the junction held 8 bases outside the gene matches. CDR3 length equals 16 residues.

The chain combines TRBV9 with TRBJ2-1; 8 bases align to TRBD2. With 2 bases clipped from V and 13 bases from J, the junction kept 8 bases outside the gene matches. CDR1 and CDR2 (germline): SGDLS, YYNGEE. CDR3 length: 13 residues. CDR3 loop: CASSVSPGGLQFF. CDR3 sequence (DNA): TGTGCCAGCAGCGTCTCACCGGGAGGGCTCCAGTTCTTC.

This clone was seen a handful of times. The CDR3 spells CSVGTSGTDTQYF. In nucleotides, the CDR3 is TGCAGCGTTGGGACTAGCGGGACAGATACGCAGTATTTT. The genes are TRBV29-1 and TRBJ2-3, with 11 nucleotides matching TRBD2. CDR1 and CDR2 from the germline V gene are SQVTM and ANQGSEA. V lost 4 bases and J lost 3; bases outside the gene matches: 0. The CDR3 sequence is 13 residues long.

The sample holds a few counts of this clone. This CDR3 is CASSITRNEAFF. CDR3 bases: TGTGCCAGCAGCATAACTCGCAATGAAGCTTTCTTT. The J gene is TRBJ1-1, the V gene TRBV11-2; no clear D. Trimming stripped 5 bases from V and 7 bases from J, with 11 bases between. This CDR3 is 12 amino acids long. From germline, CDR1 is SGHAT and CDR2 FQNNGV. Using reference TRBV11-2 and TRBJ1-1 for the parts outside the CDR3, the full variable domain is EAGVAQSPRYKIIEKRQSVAFWCNPISGHATLYWYQQILGQGPKLLIQFQNNGVVDDSQLPKDRFSAERLKGVDSTLKIQPAKLEDSAVYLCASSITRNEAFFGQGTRLTVV.

V and J are TRBV30 and TRBJ2-4; the D is unclear. Trimming cost V 2 bases and J 6 bases, with 5 bases left between them. This CDR3 spans 11 amino acids. Per the germline V gene, CDR1 is GTSNPN and CDR2 is SVGIG (reference sequence). The DNA of the CDR3 is TGTGCCTGGAGTAGTGGAAACATTCAGTACTTC. This gives the protein CAWSSGNIQYF.

V and J are TRBV29-1 and TRBJ2-3, with 14 bases matching TRBD2. Germline V gene lookup returns CDR1 SQVTM and CDR2 ANQGSEA. The CDR3 is 20 amino acids. Trimming took 6 bases from V and 1 from J; bases not matched to a gene: 18. The CDR3 sequence: CSVGDQGLAGVVSGTDTQYF. The CDR3 DNA reads as TGCAGCGTCGGCGATCAGGGACTAGCGGGAGTCGTTTCCGGCACAGATACGCAGTATTTT.

The CDR3 reads CAWSVGGVGNTIYF. Here the CDR3 DNA reads TGTGCCTGGAGTGTAGGAGGGGTCGGAAACACCATATATTTT. The chain links TRBV30 to TRBJ1-3; possibly TRBD1 for D (5 bases). Germline V gives CDR1 GTSNPN, CDR2 SVGIG (reference sequence). The germline V and J ends were trimmed by 0 bases and 4 bases, with 10 bases remaining between them. CDR3 size: 14 residues.

V is TRBV29-1 and J is TRBJ1-5; TRBD1 aligns across 8 bases. The V segment lost 8 bases and the J segment 7 bases; nucleotides outside the gene matches: 7. This CDR3 is built from 12 residues. CDR1 and CDR2 from the germline V gene are SQVTM and ANQGSEA. The CDR3 is CSFQGARQPQHF. In DNA form, the CDR3 reads TGCAGCTTTCAGGGGGCGAGACAGCCCCAGCATTTT.

The rearrangement uses TRBV2 and TRBJ2-1, with a possible D match to TRBD1 (6 bases). V was clipped by 4 bases and J by 8 bases, with 9 bases between them. Germline V CDR1 and CDR2: SNHLY, FYNNEI. CDR3 length: 12 residues. CDR3 sequence reads: CASSGSGDEQFF. The CDR3 DNA sequence: TGTGCCAGCAGTGGTTCAGGGGATGAGCAGTTCTTC.

This clone has only a few counts. This rearrangement joins TRBV30 to TRBJ1-1, with D perhaps TRBD1 (5 bases). Trimming cost V 3 bases and J 2 bases, with 10 bases left between them. CDR1 is GTSNPN and CDR2 is SVGIG in the germline V gene (reference sequence). This CDR3 is built from 13 residues. The CDR3, as DNA: TGTGCCTGGAGGTATGACAGAAACACTGAAGCTTTCTTT. Its protein product is CAWRYDRNTEAFF. The variable domain in full, completed from reference TRBV30 and TRBJ1-1, reads SQTIHQWPATLVQPVGSPLSLECTVEGTSNPNLYWYRQAAGRGLQLLFYSVGIGQISSEVPQNLSASRPQDRQFILSSKKLLLSDSGFYLCAWRYDRNTEAFFGQGTRLTVV.

This clone came up a few times. The gene calls are TRBV11-2 and TRBJ2-7, with 9 bases matching TRBD1. V trimming: 5 bases; J trimming: 4 bases; junction bases outside the gene matches: 6. The CDR3 length is 14 residues. Looked up from germline, CDR1 is SGHAT and CDR2 is FQNNGV. CDR3 coding DNA: TGTGCCAGCAGCCCAGGACAGGGGAGGTACGAGCAGTACTTC. The encoded protein is CASSPGQGRYEQYF.

This clone was counted once. V is TRBV29-1 and J is TRBJ2-7; D might be TRBD1 (5 bases). The CDR3 covers 13 residues. The V end was cut by 5 bases, the J end by 2 bases, with 13 bases between. The germline gives CDR1 SQVTM, CDR2 ANQGSEA. CDR3 nucleotides: TGCAGCGTTACAGGTACCTCTGCCTACGAGCAGTACTTC. It specifies CSVTGTSAYEQYF.

This clone was observed a handful of times. This CDR3 reads CASIGQSNQPQHF. In nucleotides, the CDR3 is TGTGCCAGCATCGGACAGTCCAATCAGCCCCAGCATTTT. The V call is TRBV28, the J call TRBJ1-5; TRBD1 might be the D (6 bases). Trimming stripped 7 bases from V and 3 bases from J, with 10 bases between. The CDR3 contains 13 residues. Germline V gives CDR1 MDHEN, CDR2 SYDVKM.

This sequence joins TRBV29-1 and TRBJ2-1, with 11 bases identical to TRBD2. The CDR3 contains 18 residues. Trimming cost V 1 base and J 5 bases; bases outside gene matches: 13. From germline, CDR1 is SQVTM and CDR2 ANQGSEA. CDR3 sequence (DNA): TGCAGCGTTGAAGGACTACTAGCGGGGGCTCCTAGGAACAATGAGCAGTTCTTC. Translation: CSVEGLLAGAPRNNEQFF.

V is TRBV5-4 and J is TRBJ1-1, with D tentatively TRBD1 (5 bases). The V end was cut by 4 bases, the J end by 5 bases, with 18 bases between. This CDR3 region has 15 residues. Germline CDR1 SGHNT, CDR2 YYREEE (reference sequence). The CDR3 coding sequence is TGTGCCAGCAGCCCCCGGCCGGGGCTAGAGACTGAAGCTTTCTTT. Encoded protein: CASSPRPGLETEAFF.

The genes are TRBV2 and TRBJ2-5; D not certain. The V gene's germline CDR1 is SNHLY and CDR2 FYNNEI. The CDR3 length is 13 residues. With 6 bases removed from V and 5 bases from J, the gap between germline ends came to 13 bases. This chain's CDR3 is CASSPDRKETQYF. In DNA form, the CDR3 reads TGTGCCAGCAGCCCGGACCGCAAGGAGACCCAGTACTTC.

In its sample, this clone was seen a few times. The rearrangement joins TRBV29-1 to TRBJ1-1; TRBD1 matches 9 bases. With 6 bases clipped from V and 4 bases from J, the junction kept 6 bases outside the gene matches. The CDR3 is made up of 13 amino acids. The germline CDR1 and CDR2 sequences are SQVTM and ANQGSEA. CDR3 DNA sequence: TGCAGCGTGGAGCGACAGGGGGGCACTGAAGCTTTCTTT. It codes for CSVERQGGTEAFF.

There are a few counts of this clone. The chain carries TRBV7-2 and TRBJ2-7; the match to TRBD1 covers 8 bases. Losses at the gene ends were 6 bases for V and 6 bases for J; bases not matched to a gene: 7. CDR1 SGHTA and CDR2 FQGNSA come from the germline V gene. This CDR3 has 13 amino acids. The CDR3 region has the DNA TGTGCCAGCAGTCAACAGGGGGGTGTCGAGCAGTACTTC. This codes for CASSQQGGVEQYF.

CDR3 in amino acids: CAWRLEASYNEQFF. The CDR3 DNA is TGTGCCTGGAGACTAGAGGCATCCTACAATGAGCAGTTCTTC. This sequence joins TRBV30 and TRBJ2-1; D is possibly TRBD2 (5 bases). Germline values: CDR1 GTSNPN, CDR2 SVGIG (reference sequence). V lost 3 bases to trimming and J lost 1 base, with 10 bases between them. This CDR3 is 14 amino acids long.

The chain carries TRBV25-1 and TRBJ2-3; 8 nucleotides line up with TRBD2. Germline values: CDR1 MGHDK, CDR2 SYGVNS. The CDR3 totals 17 residues. V lost 3 bases, J lost 5 bases, and 13 bases stayed unmatched. CDR3 sequence (DNA): TGTGCCAGCAGTGATGGGGAGCGGGGGATCCGGGGAGATACGCAGTATTTT. Its translation: CASSDGERGIRGDTQYF.

This clone has just a few counts. The genes are TRBV29-1 and TRBJ2-5, with 9 positions matching TRBD2. This CDR3 spans 13 amino acids. The germline gives CDR1 SQVTM, CDR2 ANQGSEA. The junction had 5 bases not matched to a gene; V was cut back by 6 bases and J by 3 bases. CDR3 in amino acids: CSVLLAGKETQYF. For the CDR3, the DNA is TGCAGCGTACTTCTAGCGGGGAAAGAGACCCAGTACTTC. The full variable domain, in which reference TRBV29-1 and TRBJ2-5 provide the parts outside the CDR3, is SAVISQKPSRDICQRGTSLTIQCQVDSQVTMMFWYRQQPGQSLTLIATANQGSEATYESGFVIDKFPISRPNLTFSTLTVSNMSPEDSSIYLCSVLLAGKETQYFGPGTRLLVL.